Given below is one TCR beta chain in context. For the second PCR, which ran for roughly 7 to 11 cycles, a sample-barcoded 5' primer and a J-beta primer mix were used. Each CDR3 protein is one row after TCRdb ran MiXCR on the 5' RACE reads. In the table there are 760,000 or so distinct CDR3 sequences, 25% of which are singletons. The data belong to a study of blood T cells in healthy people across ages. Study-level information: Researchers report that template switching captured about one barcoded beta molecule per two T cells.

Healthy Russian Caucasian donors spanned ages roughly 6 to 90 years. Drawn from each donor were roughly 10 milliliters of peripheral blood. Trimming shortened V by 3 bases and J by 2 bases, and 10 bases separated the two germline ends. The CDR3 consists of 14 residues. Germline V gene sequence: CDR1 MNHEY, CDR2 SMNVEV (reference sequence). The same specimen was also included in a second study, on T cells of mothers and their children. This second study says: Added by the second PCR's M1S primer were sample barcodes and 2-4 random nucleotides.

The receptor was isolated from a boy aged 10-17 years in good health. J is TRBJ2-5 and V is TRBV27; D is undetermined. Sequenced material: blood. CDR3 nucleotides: TGTGCCAGCAGTTTGTCACAGTTTCAAGAGACCCAGTACTTC. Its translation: CASSLSQFQETQYF.